This TCR beta chain was retrieved from a study of neurological immune-mediated disorders. cDNA was made by 5'RACE with 10-nucleotide random UMIs. TCRdb passed the 5' RACE reads through MiXCR, listing each CDR3 protein once. The sample lists under 40,000 distinct CDR3 sequences, 6% to 7.5% occurring once. This clonotype was counted many times. The material sequenced was CD4+ T cells from blood. This sequence was found in a man over 45 in good health.

CDR3 in amino acids: CSARDPTRQGRGTEAFF. CDR3 sequence (DNA): TGCAGTGCTAGAGATCCGACCAGACAGGGAAGAGGGACTGAAGCTTTCTTT. J is TRBJ1-1 and V is TRBV20-1; 7 bases are shared with TRBD1. Germline trimming cut 0 bases from V and 5 bases from J; bases unmatched to any gene: 15. The CDR3 is 17 residues long. Germline-derived CDR1 and CDR2 are DFQATT and SNEGSKA (reference sequence).